This TCR beta chain was sequenced during a study of blood T cell repertoires in COVID-19. This CDR3 is 13 amino acids long. Germline V CDR1 and CDR2: SSHAT, FNYEAQ (reference sequence). Points on this clone: The junction and the germline gene differ at one end; a read error may be behind it.

TCRdb's table, derived via immunoSEQ multiplex PCR, lists solely in-frame clones and lacks some. The data contain roughly 160,000 clones, 85% of them singletons. The sequence was collected from a woman of 80 years or more with COVID-19, enrolled during active disease. What was sequenced was peripheral blood. The genes are TRBV7-7 and TRBJ2-5, with TRBD1 matching over 7 bases. This CDR3 reads CASSQTGQETQYF. In nucleotides, the CDR3 is TGTGCTAGCAGCCAGACAGGGCAAGAGACCCAGTACTTC.